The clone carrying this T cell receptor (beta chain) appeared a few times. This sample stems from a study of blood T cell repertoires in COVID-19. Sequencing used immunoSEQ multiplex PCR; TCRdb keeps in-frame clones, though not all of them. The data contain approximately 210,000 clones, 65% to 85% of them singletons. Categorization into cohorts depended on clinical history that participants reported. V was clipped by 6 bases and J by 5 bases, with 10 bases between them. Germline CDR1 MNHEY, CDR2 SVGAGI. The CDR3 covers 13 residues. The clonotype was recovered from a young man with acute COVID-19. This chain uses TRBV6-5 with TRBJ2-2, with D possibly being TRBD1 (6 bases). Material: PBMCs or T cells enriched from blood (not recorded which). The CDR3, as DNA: TGTGCCAGCAGACAGGGCGCGACCGGGGAGCTGTTTTTT. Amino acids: CASRQGATGELFF.